What follows describes a single T cell receptor beta chain. The table lists this clone with a few counts. Its target antigen remains unknown. No base quality information exists; no much larger clone differs at one position. This specimen belongs to a study of shared clonotypes between healthy human individuals (TCRdb year 2020). About the study as a whole: Two women and a few men aged 18 to 49 years were included in the cohort. Per donor, three plates each were used for CD4 naive and CD4 memory, two for CD8 naive, and one for CD8 memory. Between about 0.94 and 10 billion PBMCs per donor were obtained by leukapheresis. Different laboratories and diverse techniques were used to prepare libraries and sequence TCR repertoires, to increase sequencing depth and limit assay-specific biases. The study deeply sequenced blood TCR repertoires of several healthy adults to estimate repertoire size and the extent of clonotype sharing between individuals.

Using the deep immunoSEQ assay, TCR CDR3 regions were amplified from genomic DNA by multiplex PCR. For each cell subset, the extracted genomic DNA was distributed evenly across all wells of several immunoSEQ 96-well plates, and each plate served as one replicate. Each replicate PCR for sorted subsets received 150 to 250 ng genomic DNA, equal to about 30,000 T cell genomes. Purified libraries were measured with a Qubit 3.0 fluorometer, size-checked on a Bioanalyzer 2100, and measured again with the KAPA Library Quantification kit. Every immunoSEQ 96-well plate was sequenced on a separate single-read 150-cycle Illumina NextSeq 550 flow cell. Per the source publication's procedure: Because the immunoSEQ output held only junctional sequences and lacked quality scores, the filtering could not match the filtering applied to full-length reads. To assign V/J genes and CDR3, sequences were annotated using PyIR, a Python wrapper for IgBLAST v1.9, with IMGT germline references. Any read was removed if the V/J assignment was weak (E-value above 1e-6), the CDR3 was missing, or the read contained stop codons, out-of-frame junctions, or ambiguous translated residues. V3J clonotypes were defined by identical inferred V gene, J gene, and CDR3 amino acid sequence. Percentage overlap between repertoires was computed as shared unique clonotypes divided by the size of the smaller repertoire. RTK rarefaction, the Chao1 estimator, and Recon v2.1 estimates of unobserved clonotypes were used to assess repertoire richness. OLGA was used to compute generation probabilities for all TCRbeta clonotypes that the gDNA method yielded from a few donors. What TCRdb holds here is the immuneACCESS table cut down to in-frame rearrangements. Part of the clones is not present; checked against another copy, under half of the missing clones reflect an unresolved V gene, and the others are unexplained. That table supplies the V and J calls and clone size; D and trimming were determined from the DNA. The sample includes 650,000 to 750,000 clones, with about 78% observed a single time. Together, the top ten hold about 2% of the sample.

Healthy HIV-negative adults with no recently reported acute infections or vaccinations were included as donors. Every donor was a Caucasian adult residing in Nashville, Tennessee, USA. CD4+ T cells were enriched by magnetic negative selection, after which naive cells were positively selected on CD45RA and the negative fraction was taken as the memory subset. After blood collection by leukapheresis, PBMCs were isolated using Ficoll-Histopaque density gradient centrifugation and then cryopreserved in the vapor phase of liquid nitrogen. Purity and quantity of every magnetically sorted T cell population were checked by analytical flow cytometry. From each sorted fraction, genomic DNA was isolated and quantified by UV absorbance on a Nanodrop 2000c. The study at large found these results: Compared with non-shared clonotypes, clonotypes shared by all four sorted-subset donors had higher generation probabilities. About 5% of naive CD4, 3.5% of naive CD8, approximately 2% of memory CD4, and 0.4% of memory CD8 clonotypes were shared across several donors. Sampling was limited to blood, and TCR repertoires in tissue likely differ from TCR repertoires in blood. Incomplete sequencing was indicated by rarefaction of sorted-subset datasets, despite the large sequencing depth. Larger estimated clonotype richness was generally found for naive subsets than for memory subsets. Based on pairwise subsampling, the degree of clonotype sharing among donors was expected to be affected by sequencing depth. Because the study included only a small number of donors, the genetic and exposure-history diversity represented was limited.

Deletion took 5 bases off V and 1 base off J, with a span of 13 bases between the germline ends. CDR1 and CDR2 are read off the germline V gene (reference sequence) as LNHDA and SQIVND. Reading from cysteine to phenylalanine, the CDR3 counts 15 amino acids. The kept DNA is CDR3 alone, 45 bases in frame from the first base. This TCR derives from a woman in her thirties in good health. Sequencing was carried out using memory CD4+ T cells sorted from blood. Read against the paper, the sample's cell subset or site label means: CD45RA-negative fraction. The chain uses TRBV19 and TRBJ2-3; the D gene is possibly TRBD1, with 5 bases matching. The DNA is TGTGCCAGTAGTCGGCAGGGTGGAGGCACAGATACGCAGTATTTT. It translates to CASSRQGGGTDTQYF. Joined to the reference TRBV19 and TRBJ2-3 proteins, this CDR3 gives the full variable domain: DGGITQSPKYLFRKEGQNVTLSCEQNLNHDAMYWYRQDPGQGLRLIYYSQIVNDFQKGDIAEGYSVSREKKESFPLTVTSAQKNPTAFYLCASSRQGGGTDTQYFGPGTRLTVL.